Each of the 2 T cell receptor beta chains below was sequenced from the same sample in a study of CD8 T cells in ankylosing spondylitis. In TCRdb, the 5' RACE reads were re-called with MiXCR into one record per CDR3 protein. The table records roughly 180,000 distinct CDR3 sequences, around a tenth of them present only once. The sample consisted of blood, either unsorted or a sorted T cell fraction (not recorded which). Receptors were obtained from a female donor with ankylosing spondylitis or in good health (not recorded which).

This clonotype was detected ten times or more. V and J are TRBV12-3 or TRBV12-4 and TRBJ1-1; D is possibly TRBD1 (5 bases). V was cut by 3 bases and J by 0 bases, with 11 bases left in between. This CDR3 has 15 residues. The chain's CDR3 is CASSFNGAMNTEAFF. CDR3 sequence (DNA): TGTGCCAGCAGTTTTAATGGGGCCATGAACACTGAAGCTTTCTTT.

The table lists this clonotype with many counts. The chain combines TRBV7-9 with TRBJ2-2; D is tentatively TRBD1 or TRBD2 (5 bases each). The CDR3 has 16 residues. Germline values: CDR1 SEHNR, CDR2 FQNEAQ (reference sequence). Trimming cost V 3 bases and J 2 bases, with 13 bases left between them. The CDR3 loop reads CASSFRRGANTGELFF. DNA for the CDR3: TGTGCCAGCAGCTTCAGGAGAGGGGCTAACACCGGGGAGCTGTTTTTT.